This entry concerns a single T cell receptor (beta chain). Its antigen is undetermined. This specimen belongs to a study of CD4+ T cells in melanoma. General study points: A reported correlation linked neoantigen-specific CD4+ T cells to CD8+, macrophage and B cell function. Neoantigen-specific CD4+ T cells in melanoma reportedly had diverse differentiation states.

The assay was immunoSEQ multiplex PCR, and TCRdb's table has in-frame clones only and misses some. The data contain over 100,000 clones, approximately 92% of them singletons. Germline CDR1 and CDR2: SGDLS and YYNGEE. Trimming stripped 0 bases from V and 0 bases from J, with 9 bases between. The CDR3 loop spans 15 amino acids. Sequencing input: peripheral blood. The TCR comes from a human donor with melanoma. V usage is TRBV9 and J usage is TRBJ2-5; D might be TRBD2 (5 bases). CDR3 residues: CASSVAGTYQETQYF. The CDR3 coding sequence is TGTGCCAGCAGCGTAGCGGGAACGTACCAAGAGACCCAGTACTTC.